This T cell receptor (beta chain) was sequenced during a study of T cell changes during pregnancy in multiple sclerosis. This table comes from immunoSEQ multiplex PCR, and its TCRdb copy is limited to in-frame clones, with some not included. Of about 44,000 clones listed, approximately 92% are singletons. Germline values: CDR1 SEHNR, CDR2 FQNEAQ (reference sequence). The CDR3 contains 14 residues. After removal of 4 bases from V and 7 bases from J, the junction contained 6 bases not matched to a gene. V gene TRBV7-9 combines with J gene TRBJ1-4, with 7 bases fitting TRBD1. The origin of this receptor is a female donor with multiple sclerosis, enrolled in a pregnancy study. The sample in question was CD4+ T cells from peripheral blood mononuclear cells, obtained in the first trimester of pregnancy. CDR3: CASSSDRTGEKLFF. The DNA for the CDR3 is TGTGCCAGCAGCTCGGACAGGACTGGTGAAAAACTGTTTTTT.